The 31 T cell receptor beta chains presented below share a single source sample, sequenced in a study of patients and donors after allogeneic stem cell transplantation. TCRdb analysed the RT-PCR reads with MiXCR anew, one entry per CDR3 protein. The table shows over 400,000 distinct CDR3 sequences, with more than 15% occurring only once. Sequenced material: blood, either unsorted or a sorted T cell fraction (not recorded which). Receptors originate from a human donor who was either an allogeneic HSCT recipient or a stem cell or donor lymphocyte infusion donor (not recorded which). It is not recorded whose cells these are; they may come from a transplant donor.

This clonotype was observed a handful of times. The J gene is TRBJ2-3, the V gene TRBV20-1, with TRBD2 matching over 10 bases. CDR3 length: 15 amino acids. The germline V gene has CDR1 DFQATT and CDR2 SNEGSKA (reference sequence). V gave up 4 bases and J gave up 6 bases; unmatched junction bases: 10. The CDR3 protein is CSANKRGGRADTQYF. In nucleotides, the CDR3 is TGCAGTGCTAATAAGCGGGGGGGCAGGGCGGATACGCAGTATTTT.

This clonotype showed up just a few times. The chain uses TRBV12-3 or TRBV12-4 and TRBJ2-1; 9 bases fit TRBD2. Trimming removed 2 bases from V and 3 bases from J; junction bases left unmatched: 5. The CDR3 loop spans 16 amino acids. CDR3 residues: CASSLSTSGYYNEQFF. CDR3 bases: TGTGCCAGCAGTTTATCGACTAGCGGTTACTACAATGAGCAGTTCTTC.

This clonotype was counted a few times. This chain links TRBV12-3 or TRBV12-4 with TRBJ2-7, with D maybe TRBD1 (7 bases). The CDR3 has 18 residues. V was cut by 5 bases and J by 0 bases, with 23 bases left in between. The CDR3 nucleotides are TGTGCCAGCAGTCCTCATCCCGGACAGGAGGGACACTCCTACGAGCAGTACTTC. Translation: CASSPHPGQEGHSYEQYF.

This clonotype was observed at least ten times. The chain is built from TRBV12-3 or TRBV12-4 and TRBJ2-1, with D maybe TRBD1 (7 bases). The ends were cut back, 6 bases at V and 7 bases at J, with 16 bases in the middle. The CDR3 runs 14 residues. The CDR3 nucleotides are TGTGCCAGCAGCCAAGGGGGCGCGGGGAATGAGCAGTTCTTC. This sequence encodes CASSQGGAGNEQFF.

CDR3 DNA sequence: TGTGCCACCAGCAGAGAACCGACTAGCGGGAAGAGTGAGCAGTTCTTC. It yields the protein CATSREPTSGKSEQFF. The rearrangement uses TRBV15 and TRBJ2-1; 11 bases are a match to TRBD2. This CDR3 region has 16 residues. CDR1 is LNHNV, CDR2 YYDKDF, per germline (reference sequence). Trimming removed 0 bases from V and 9 bases from J; junction bases left unmatched: 7.

This clonotype occurred a few times. The chain carries TRBV25-1 and TRBJ1-4; D not resolved. The CDR3 totals 15 residues. The germline V and J ends were trimmed by 1 base and 5 bases, with 11 bases remaining between them. The germline CDR1 and CDR2 sequences are MGHDK and SYGVNS. DNA for the CDR3: TGTGCCAGCAGTGAATTGGAAAGCCCCAATGAAAAACTGTTTTTT. Translation: CASSELESPNEKLFF. Supplemented by reference TRBV25-1 and TRBJ1-4, the full variable domain reads EADIYQTPRYLVIGTGKKITLECSQTMGHDKMYWYQQDPGMELHLIHYSYGVNSTEKGDLSSESTVSRIRTEHFPLTLESARPSHTSQYLCASSELESPNEKLFFGSGTQLSVL.

This clonotype was observed a few times. The chain employs TRBV28 and TRBJ2-5, with 9 bases lining up with TRBD1. Trimming removed 6 bases from V and 3 bases from J; junction bases left unmatched: 11. Germline-derived CDR1 and CDR2 are MDHEN and SYDVKM. The CDR3 loop spans 16 amino acids. The CDR3 reads CASRLWGTGPKETQYF. CDR3 coding DNA: TGTGCCAGCAGACTATGGGGGACAGGGCCAAAAGAGACCCAGTACTTC.

The J gene is TRBJ2-1, the V gene TRBV20-1, with 10 bases aligning to TRBD2. V lost 7 bases, J lost 12 bases, and 18 bases stayed unmatched. This CDR3 has 15 residues. Germline values: CDR1 DFQATT, CDR2 SNEGSKA (reference sequence). The CDR3 nucleotides are TGCAGTGGGCGGCAGGTCAGCGGGAGGGCCGGTGGGCAGTTCTTC. Protein: CSGRQVSGRAGGQFF.

In its sample, this clonotype was seen a few times. V is TRBV4-2 and J is TRBJ1-5; tentatively, D is TRBD1 (5 bases). Germline CDR1 is LGHNA and CDR2 is YNFKEQ. The CDR3 contains 17 residues. The V end was cut by 0 bases, the J end by 0 bases, with 12 bases between. CDR3 loop: CASSQDLAGYSNQPQHF. For the CDR3, the DNA is TGTGCCAGCAGCCAAGATTTGGCAGGGTATAGCAATCAGCCCCAGCATTTT.

The J gene is TRBJ1-2, the V gene TRBV18; D is undetermined. The CDR3 is made up of 12 amino acids. V was cut by 3 bases and J by 12 bases, with 14 bases left in between. Germline V gene sequence: CDR1 KGHSH, CDR2 LQKENI. The CDR3 nucleotides read TGTGCCAGCTCACCCCTCGGAAGTCGGCACACCTTC. Encoded protein: CASSPLGSRHTF.

This clonotype was observed a handful of times. The gene calls are TRBV7-2 and TRBJ2-4; 13 nucleotides align to TRBD2. CDR1 is SGHTA and CDR2 is FQGNSA in the germline V gene. The CDR3 has 16 amino acids. V lost 5 bases and J lost 7; bases outside the gene matches: 8. The CDR3 protein is CASSTGTSGKRNIQYF. In DNA form, the CDR3 reads TGTGCCAGCAGCACCGGGACTAGCGGGAAAAGGAACATTCAGTACTTC. The full variable domain, with the rest looked up from reference TRBV7-2 and TRBJ2-4, is GAGVSQSPSNKVTEKGKDVELRCDPISGHTALYWYRQSLGQGLEFLIYFQGNSAPDKSGLPSDRFSAERTGGSVSTLTIQRTQQEDSAVYLCASSTGTSGKRNIQYFGAGTRLSVL.

The sample holds a few counts of this clonotype. The chain carries TRBV29-1 and TRBJ2-1; D is ambiguous. Trimming took 8 bases from V and 5 from J, leaving 13 bases between them. The CDR3 is 12 residues long. CDR1 is SQVTM, CDR2 ANQGSEA, per germline. CDR3 residues: CSPTDWDNEQFF. The CDR3 coding sequence is TGCAGCCCTACTGACTGGGACAATGAGCAGTTCTTC.

This chain connects TRBV30 to TRBJ2-2, with D tentatively TRBD2 (5 bases). V lost 2 bases and J 0 bases, leaving 10 bases between the germline ends. CDR1 is GTSNPN, CDR2 SVGIG, per germline (reference sequence). The length of the CDR3 is 15 residues. Here the CDR3 DNA reads TGTGCCTGGAGTTCTGGAGGCGCGAACACCGGGGAGCTGTTTTTT. It codes for CAWSSGGANTGELFF. Based on the CDR3 plus reference TRBV30 and TRBJ2-2, the full variable domain is SQTIHQWPATLVQPVGSPLSLECTVEGTSNPNLYWYRQAAGRGLQLLFYSVGIGQISSEVPQNLSASRPQDRQFILSSKKLLLSDSGFYLCAWSSGGANTGELFFGEGSRLTVL.

The chain has TRBV7-2 and TRBJ1-3; D uncertain. Trimming took 5 bases from V and 6 from J, leaving 8 bases between them. The V gene's germline CDR1 is SGHTA and CDR2 FQGNSA. The CDR3 is 12 residues long. The CDR3 DNA is TGTGCCAGCAGCCCTTGGGAAAACACCATATATTTT. Translating it yields CASSPWENTIYF.

V is TRBV18 and J is TRBJ2-5, with TRBD1 matching over 7 bases. The CDR3 covers 13 residues. Per the germline V gene, CDR1 is KGHSH and CDR2 is LQKENI. V was pared by 4 bases and J by 2 bases, with 1 base of the junction left unmatched. CDR3 sequence (DNA): TGTGCCAGCTCACGACAGGGACAAGAGACCCAGTACTTC. It codes for CASSRQGQETQYF.

The V gene is TRBV10-2, the J gene TRBJ2-7; D not certain. In germline, CDR1 is WSHSY, CDR2 SAAADI. The ends were cut back, 3 bases at V and 6 bases at J, with 6 bases in the middle. This CDR3 has 11 residues. The CDR3 here is CASSESGEQYF. The CDR3 bases are TGCGCCAGCAGTGAATCTGGCGAGCAGTACTTC.

This clonotype has at least ten counts. The V and J genes are TRBV5-4 and TRBJ2-7; D remains unclear. Deletions cut 1 base from V and 0 bases from J, with 5 bases between. The germline V gene encodes CDR1 SGHNT and CDR2 YYREEE (reference sequence). The CDR3 extends over 13 amino acids. CDR3 DNA: TGTGCCAGCAGCTTGTGGGGCTCCTACGAGCAGTACTTC. This gives the protein CASSLWGSYEQYF. The variable domain in full, completed from reference TRBV5-4 and TRBJ2-7, reads ETGVTQSPTHLIKTRGQQVTLRCSSQSGHNTVSWYQQALGQGPQFIFQYYREEENGRGNFPPRFSGLQFPNYSSELNVNALELDDSALYLCASSLWGSYEQYFGPGTRLTVT.

This clonotype was counted ten times or more. The chain carries TRBV6-2 or TRBV6-3 and TRBJ1-5; 8 nucleotides agree with TRBD1. The CDR3 runs to 16 residues. Germline CDR1 reads MNHEY; CDR2 reads SVGEGT. Germline trimming cut 6 bases from V and 3 bases from J; bases unmatched to any gene: 10. The DNA of the CDR3 is TGTGCCAGCAGCCGACGTGGACAGGGACTCAATCAGCCCCAGCATTTT. It encodes CASSRRGQGLNQPQHF.

The chain recombines TRBV7-9 with TRBJ2-5; D gene uncertain. Trimming cost V 1 base and J 2 bases, with 11 bases left between them. CDR1 is SEHNR, CDR2 FQNEAQ, per germline (reference sequence). The CDR3 has 15 residues. This chain's CDR3 is CASSLGVILQETQYF. The DNA for the CDR3 is TGTGCCAGCAGCTTAGGAGTGATTCTTCAAGAGACCCAGTACTTC.

The genes are TRBV9 and TRBJ2-7; 9 nucleotides agree with TRBD1. CDR1 SGDLS and CDR2 YYNGEE come from the germline V gene. The CDR3 totals 13 residues. V lost 3 bases to trimming and J lost 6 bases; unmatched junction nucleotides: 4. This CDR3 reads CASSAGQGVEQYF. In nucleotides, the CDR3 is TGTGCCAGCAGCGCGGGACAGGGAGTCGAGCAGTACTTC.

V and J are TRBV12-5 and TRBJ1-1; D is uncertain. CDR1 is LGHNT and CDR2 is FRNRAP in the germline V gene. The V end lost 5 bases, the J end lost 2 bases, and 3 bases lay between the germline ends. CDR3 length: 11 amino acids. This CDR3 reads CASGVNTEAFF. The CDR3 DNA reads as TGTGCTAGTGGTGTAAACACTGAAGCTTTCTTT.

Only a few counts were recorded for this clonotype. The V call is TRBV6-2 or TRBV6-3, the J call TRBJ1-5; maybe TRBD1 (6 bases). This CDR3 spans 16 amino acids. CDR1 is MNHEY, CDR2 SVGEGT, per germline. V was pared by 6 bases and J by 4 bases, with 19 bases between. The CDR3 DNA follows: TGTGCCAGCAGCAGATCCGGACAGCTGAGGAATCAGCCCCAGCATTTT. Residues: CASSRSGQLRNQPQHF.

This clonotype was counted between two and nine times. The chain carries TRBV6-5 and TRBJ2-1; possibly TRBD1 or TRBD2 for D (5 bases each). In germline, CDR1 is MNHEY, CDR2 SVGAGI. The V gene lost 4 bases and the J gene lost 4 bases, with 17 bases spanning the gap. This CDR3 has 16 amino acids. CDR3 DNA: TGTGCCAGCAGTTCGACGAGGGGCCGCGGTTACAATGAGCAGTTCTTC. The encoded protein is CASSSTRGRGYNEQFF.

CDR3 bases: TGTGCCAGCAACAAGACACCTTCCTACGAGCAGTACTTC. Its protein product is CASNKTPSYEQYF. This chain connects TRBV21-1 to TRBJ2-7. TRBV21-1 is assigned pseudogene status. This CDR3 comprises 13 residues.

The chain recombines TRBV7-9 with TRBJ1-2, with D unresolved. The V end lost 0 bases, the J end lost 5 bases, and 10 bases lay between the germline ends. The CDR3 has 14 amino acids. CDR1 and CDR2 (germline): SEHNR, FQNEAQ (reference sequence). CDR3 in amino acids: CASSLARWGYGYTF. In DNA, the CDR3 is TGTGCCAGCAGCTTAGCGCGATGGGGTTATGGCTACACCTTC.

This clonotype was seen a handful of times. This CDR3 is CASSPETGRRSEQYF. CDR3 DNA: TGTGCCAGCAGTCCGGAGACAGGGAGGAGGTCCGAGCAGTACTTC. The chain carries TRBV27 and TRBJ2-7, with a possible D match to TRBD1 (7 bases). From germline, CDR1 is MNHEY and CDR2 SMNVEV (reference sequence). Trimming took off 5 bases at V and 6 bases at J, with 20 bases between the two ends. This CDR3 is 15 amino acids long.

This clonotype appeared a few times. V is TRBV11-2 and J is TRBJ2-2; D possibly matches TRBD1 or TRBD2 (5 bases each). Trimming pared 5 bases from V and 3 bases from J, leaving 13 bases between. The CDR3 spans 15 residues. Germline CDR1 SGHAT, CDR2 FQNNGV. The CDR3 reads CASSVGTVYTGELFF. The CDR3 DNA is TGTGCCAGCAGCGTTGGGACGGTTTACACCGGGGAGCTGTTTTTT. The full variable domain, rest sourced from reference TRBV11-2 and TRBJ2-2, is EAGVAQSPRYKIIEKRQSVAFWCNPISGHATLYWYQQILGQGPKLLIQFQNNGVVDDSQLPKDRFSAERLKGVDSTLKIQPAKLEDSAVYLCASSVGTVYTGELFFGEGSRLTVL.

This clonotype was seen many times. The V gene is TRBV20-1, the J gene TRBJ2-7; D might be TRBD2 (7 bases). This CDR3 spans 15 amino acids. Germline-derived CDR1 and CDR2 are DFQATT and SNEGSKA (reference sequence). The V end was cut by 3 bases, the J end by 0 bases, with 15 bases between. The CDR3 coding sequence is TGCAGTGCTAGCGGGGGCGGGGGCTTCTCCTACGAGCAGTACTTC. Residues: CSASGGGGFSYEQYF.

This chain connects TRBV15 to TRBJ1-2; D is unclear. This CDR3 spans 13 amino acids. The germline V and J ends were trimmed by 0 bases and 3 bases, with 5 bases remaining between them. CDR1 is LNHNV, CDR2 YYDKDF, per germline (reference sequence). The CDR3 DNA sequence: TGTGCCACCAGCAGAGATAACTACTATGGCTACACCTTC. Translating it yields CATSRDNYYGYTF.

The rearrangement uses TRBV7-3 and TRBJ2-1; D might be TRBD1 or TRBD2, each matching 5 bases. CDR3 size: 14 residues. The germline CDR1 and CDR2 sequences are SGHTA and FQGTGA. Trimming shortened V by 0 bases and J by 4 bases, and 7 bases separated the two germline ends. The CDR3 sequence is CASSLTGEYNEQFF. The CDR3 DNA follows: TGTGCCAGCAGCTTAACGGGGGAATACAATGAGCAGTTCTTC.

This chain uses TRBV12-5 with TRBJ2-1; D call uncertain. The CDR3 spans 14 residues. Looked up from germline, CDR1 is LGHNT and CDR2 is FRNRAP. V dropped 5 bases and J dropped 7 bases, with 15 bases sitting between them. The CDR3 coding sequence is TGTGCTAGTGGTATCCCTCAGGTTCAGAATGAGCAGTTCTTC. The encoded protein is CASGIPQVQNEQFF.